These T cell receptor beta chains were read from a single sample in a study of read filtering for tumor transcriptome and immune sequencing. TCRdb re-called the reads through MiXCR, storing one row per CDR3 protein. The profile shows over 40,000 distinct CDR3 sequences, over 9.5% of them singletons. Sequenced input: a population of CD138-negative cells sorted from bone marrow. These receptors came from a donor at least 40 years old with multiple myeloma. Each CDR3 is given with its conserved first and last residue. The D gene is left open where the match is weak.

TRBV24-1	TRBJ2-2	TRBD1	CATSDSGTGTGELFF
TRBV5-6	TRBJ2-2	TRBD2	CASSLVRSGINTGELFF
TRBV6-1	TRBJ2-1	.	CASSGMSGSGYNEQFF
TRBV20-1	TRBJ1-5	.	CSARGAGNQPQHF
TRBV28	TRBJ2-7	TRBD1	CASASPEGGAYEQYF
TRBV24-1	TRBJ2-2	.	CATSTNRDTGELFF
TRBV5-4	TRBJ2-7	.	CASSLGGPRTTYEQYF
TRBV7-8	TRBJ2-3	TRBD2	CASSLIWDRGLAGEADTQYF
TRBV5-5	TRBJ2-1	.	CASNSSEVEQFF
TRBV30	TRBJ2-6	.	CAWSVPGAGANVLTF